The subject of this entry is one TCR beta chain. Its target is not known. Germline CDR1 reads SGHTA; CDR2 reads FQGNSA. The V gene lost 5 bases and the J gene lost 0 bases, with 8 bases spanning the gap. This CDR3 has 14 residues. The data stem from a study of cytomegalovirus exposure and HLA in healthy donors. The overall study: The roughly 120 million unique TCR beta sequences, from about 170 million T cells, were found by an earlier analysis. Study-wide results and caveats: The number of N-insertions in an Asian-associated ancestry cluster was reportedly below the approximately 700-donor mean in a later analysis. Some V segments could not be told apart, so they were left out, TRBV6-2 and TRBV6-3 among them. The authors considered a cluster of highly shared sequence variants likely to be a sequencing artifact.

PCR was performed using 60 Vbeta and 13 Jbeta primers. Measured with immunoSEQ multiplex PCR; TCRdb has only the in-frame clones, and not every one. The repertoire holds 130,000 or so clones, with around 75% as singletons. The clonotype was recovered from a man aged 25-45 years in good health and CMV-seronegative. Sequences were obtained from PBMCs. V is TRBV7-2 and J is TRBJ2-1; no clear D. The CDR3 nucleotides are TGTGCCAGCAGCCCACTTAGCTCCTACAATGAGCAGTTCTTC. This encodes CASSPLSSYNEQFF.